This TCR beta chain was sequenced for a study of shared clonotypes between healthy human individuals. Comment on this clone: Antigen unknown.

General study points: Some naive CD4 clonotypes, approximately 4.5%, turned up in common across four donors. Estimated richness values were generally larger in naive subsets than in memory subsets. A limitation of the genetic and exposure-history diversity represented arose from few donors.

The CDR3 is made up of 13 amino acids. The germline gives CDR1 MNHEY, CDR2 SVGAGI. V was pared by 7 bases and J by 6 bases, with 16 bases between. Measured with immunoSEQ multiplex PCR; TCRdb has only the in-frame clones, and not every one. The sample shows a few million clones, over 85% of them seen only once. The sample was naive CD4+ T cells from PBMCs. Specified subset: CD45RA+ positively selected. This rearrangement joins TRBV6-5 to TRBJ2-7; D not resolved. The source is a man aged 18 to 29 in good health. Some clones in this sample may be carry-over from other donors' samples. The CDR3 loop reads CASTTALLGEQYF. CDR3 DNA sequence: TGTGCCAGCACTACCGCCCTGTTGGGCGAGCAGTACTTC.